This note documents a single T cell receptor (beta chain) sequence. Its matching antigen is unknown. The sample is drawn from a study of shared clonotypes between healthy human individuals. Study outcomes and limitations: The expectation was that sequencing depth would affect clonotype sharing among donors.

This CDR3 region has 16 residues. The germline V gene encodes CDR1 LNHDA and CDR2 SQIVND (reference sequence). V gave up 4 bases and J gave up 0 bases, with 14 bases separating them. The assay used deep level. In the original processing: ImmunoSEQ yielded junction-only sequences lacking quality scores, so filtering differed. The method was immunoSEQ multiplex PCR; TCRdb's version includes in-frame clones alone and lacks a portion of them. The V and J calls and the clone size are those of that table, but D and trimming were determined from the DNA. The sample lists approximately 740,000 clones, 80% to 95% seen once, with around 24% in the top ten. Only CD45RO-negative cells positively selected for CCR7 counted as naive CD8 cells, so terminally differentiated effector memory CD45RA+ cells were excluded. Participating donors were healthy, HIV-negative adults free of recent acute infections or vaccinations.

The gene calls are TRBV19 and TRBJ2-3; D tentatively reads TRBD1 or TRBD2 (5 bases each). The source is a man aged 25 to 40 in good health. The specimen was naive CD8+ T cells sorted from blood. CDR3 DNA sequence: TGTGCCAGTAGTAGTGGGACGGCAGTTAGCACAGATACGCAGTATTTT. This encodes CASSSGTAVSTDTQYF.